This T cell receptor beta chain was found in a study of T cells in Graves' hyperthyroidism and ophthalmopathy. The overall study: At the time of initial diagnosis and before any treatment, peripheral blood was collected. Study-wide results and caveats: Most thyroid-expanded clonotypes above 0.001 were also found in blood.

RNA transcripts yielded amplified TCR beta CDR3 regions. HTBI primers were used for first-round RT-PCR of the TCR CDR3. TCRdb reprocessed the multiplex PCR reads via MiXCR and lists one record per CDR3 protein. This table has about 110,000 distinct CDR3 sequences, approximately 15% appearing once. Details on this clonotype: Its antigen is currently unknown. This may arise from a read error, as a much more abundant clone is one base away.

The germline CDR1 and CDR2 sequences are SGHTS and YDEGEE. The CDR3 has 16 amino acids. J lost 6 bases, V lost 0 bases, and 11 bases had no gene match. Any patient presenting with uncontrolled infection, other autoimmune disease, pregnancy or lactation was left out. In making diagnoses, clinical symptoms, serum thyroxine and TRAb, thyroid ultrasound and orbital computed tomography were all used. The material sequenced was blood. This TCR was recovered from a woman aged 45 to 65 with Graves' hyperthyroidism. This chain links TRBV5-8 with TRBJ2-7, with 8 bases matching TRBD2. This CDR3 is CASSLELAAIASEQYF. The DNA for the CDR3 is TGTGCCAGCAGCTTGGAACTAGCGGCAATTGCGTCCGAGCAGTACTTC. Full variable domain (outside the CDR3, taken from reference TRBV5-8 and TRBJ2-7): EAGVTQSPTHLIKTRGQQATLRCSPISGHTSVYWYQQALGLGLQFLLWYDEGEERNRGNFPPRFSGRQFPNYSSELNVNALELEDSALYLCASSLELAAIASEQYFGPGTRLTVT.